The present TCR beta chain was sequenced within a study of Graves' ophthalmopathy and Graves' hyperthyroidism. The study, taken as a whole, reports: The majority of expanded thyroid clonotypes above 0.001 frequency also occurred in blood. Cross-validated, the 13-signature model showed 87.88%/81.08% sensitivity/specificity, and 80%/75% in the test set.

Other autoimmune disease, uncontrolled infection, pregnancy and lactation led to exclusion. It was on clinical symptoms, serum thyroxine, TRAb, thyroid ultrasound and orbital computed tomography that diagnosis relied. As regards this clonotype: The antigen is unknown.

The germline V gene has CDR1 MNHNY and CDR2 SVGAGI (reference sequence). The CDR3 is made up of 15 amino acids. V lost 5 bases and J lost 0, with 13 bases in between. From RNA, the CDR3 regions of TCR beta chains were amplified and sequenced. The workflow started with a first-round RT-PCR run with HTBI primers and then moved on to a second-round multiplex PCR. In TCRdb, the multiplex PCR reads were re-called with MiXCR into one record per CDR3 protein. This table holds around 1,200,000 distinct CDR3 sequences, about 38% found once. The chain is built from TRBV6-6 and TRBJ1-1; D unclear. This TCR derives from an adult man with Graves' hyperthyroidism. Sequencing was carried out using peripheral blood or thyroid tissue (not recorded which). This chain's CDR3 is CASSEVSPMNTEAFF. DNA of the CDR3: TGTGCCAGCAGTGAAGTTTCCCCGATGAACACTGAAGCTTTCTTT.